This is a list of T cell receptor beta chains from one sample in a study of cytomegalovirus exposure and HLA in healthy donors. Profiling relied on immunoSEQ multiplex PCR, and the TCRdb table lists in-frame clones only, not all of them. In the table there are about 180,000 clones, about 78% of which are singletons. The sample consisted of PBMCs. These receptors were obtained from a man in his 60s in good health and CMV-seronegative. CDR3s leave out the opening cysteine and the closing phenylalanine or tryptophan.

j_gene | v_gene | CDR3aa
TRBJ1-1 | TRBV18 | ASSPKLTGTGGSEAF
TRBJ2-1 | TRBV7-6 | ASSLAPTGNEQF
TRBJ1-4 | TRBV5-1 | ASSLVQGGEKLF
TRBJ1-5 | TRBV28 | ASRQGLRPQH
TRBJ2-1 | TRBV15 | ATSPGDDEQF
TRBJ1-6 | TRBV5-1 | ASSSGRGEGNSPLH
TRBJ1-4 | TRBV19 | ASSRDRDNEKLF
TRBJ1-1 | TRBV14 | ASSLVRGTEAF
TRBJ2-5 | TRBV4-1 | ASSQSSGGRDQETQY
TRBJ1-6 | TRBV27 | ASSLKAQAPSGSPLH
TRBJ2-5 | TRBV2 | ASSYRVETQY
TRBJ1-1 | TRBV27 | ASSALTGIGNTEAF
TRBJ2-3 | TRBV15 | ATSRDPGDTQY
TRBJ2-1 | TRBV4-3 | ASSQGLAGGFGEQF
TRBJ1-5 | TRBV7-8 | ASSLGETGLNQPQH
TRBJ2-1 | TRBV6-6 | ASTTTSSGGYNEQF
TRBJ2-7 | TRBV27 | ASSPRQGGSYEQY
TRBJ2-7 | TRBV6-5 | ASSYFYRGHEQY
TRBJ1-1 | TRBV7-9 | ASSLGQGISTEAF